These 11 T cell receptor beta chains came from one sample sequenced in a study of cytomegalovirus exposure and HLA in healthy donors (dated by TCRdb to the late 2010s). Receptor amplification or capture employed the immunoSEQ multiplex PCR assay. For the multiplex PCR, a mixture combining 60 forward primers for TCR Vbeta segments and 13 reverse primers for TCR Jbeta segments was used. This is the immuneACCESS table as TCRdb keeps it, with only in-frame sequences that have V and J called. A part of the clones is gone; compared with another copy, unresolved V genes explain less than half, and the rest is unexplained. This sample holds 150,000 to 200,000 clones; about three quarters were observed only once. The ten top clones hold about 14% of the sample. Sequencing used PBMCs. The receptors come from a man between 50 and 59 years old in good health and CMV-seropositive.

V gene TRBV7-8 combines with J gene TRBJ2-3, with D possibly matching TRBD2 (7 bases). V was pared by 5 bases and J by 2 bases, with 20 bases between. In germline, CDR1 is SGHVS, CDR2 FQNEAQ. CDR3 length: 17 residues. CDR3 DNA: TGTGCCAGCAGCCCCCGGGGGGCGGGACTTTACACAGATACGCAGTATTTT. The encoded protein is CASSPRGAGLYTDTQYF.

This clone was counted between two and nine times. The junction and the germline gene differ at one end; a read error may be behind it. The chain joins TRBV7-9 to TRBJ1-2; a possible D gene is TRBD1 (5 bases). This CDR3 has 11 residues. CDR1 SEHNR and CDR2 FQNEAQ come from the germline V gene (reference sequence). CDR3 DNA: TGTGCCAGCAGCTTAGGCGGGGGGGATATCTTC. Its translation: CASSLGGGDIF.

The chain is built from TRBV29-1 and TRBJ2-7; D is unclear. This CDR3 has 13 residues. V lost 3 bases to trimming and J lost 2 bases, with 11 bases between them. The germline CDR1 and CDR2 sequences are SQVTM and ANQGSEA. CDR3 bases: TGCAGCGTTGAGGGCAGGCGCCCCTACGAGCAGTACTTC. Protein sequence: CSVEGRRPYEQYF.

J is TRBJ1-6 and V is TRBV18; 11 nucleotides match TRBD1. The CDR3 is made up of 14 amino acids. Germline values: CDR1 KGHSH, CDR2 LQKENI. V shed 6 bases, J shed 10 bases, and the junction held 5 bases outside the gene matches. Written as DNA, the CDR3 is TGTGCCAGCTCGTCCGGGACAGGGGGGTCACCCCTCCACTTT. Encoded protein: CASSSGTGGSPLHF. The whole variable domain, remainder taken from reference TRBV18 and TRBJ1-6, is NAGVMQNPRHLVRRRGQEARLRCSPMKGHSHVYWYRQLPEEGLKFMVYLQKENIIDESGMPKERFSAEFPKEGPSILRIQQVVRGDSAAYFCASSSGTGGSPLHFGNGTRLTVT.

This clone was counted between two and nine times. This chain connects TRBV15 to TRBJ1-4; D unclear. The CDR3 covers 13 residues. V lost 0 bases to trimming and J lost 8 bases, with 7 bases between them. Per the germline V gene, CDR1 is LNHNV and CDR2 is YYDKDF (reference sequence). This CDR3 reads CATSRDAREKLFF. CDR3 DNA: TGTGCCACCAGCAGAGATGCACGGGAAAAACTGTTTTTT.

This clone was seen only once. The chain is built from TRBV2 and TRBJ2-1; weak D call: TRBD2 (6 bases). The V gene's germline CDR1 is SNHLY and CDR2 FYNNEI. The CDR3 runs to 15 residues. The V gene lost 8 bases and the J gene lost 0 bases, with 14 bases spanning the gap. CDR3 sequence (DNA): TGTGCCAGCGGAGGGACGGAAAGCTCCTACAATGAGCAGTTCTTC. Translated: CASGGTESSYNEQFF.

The V and J genes are TRBV11-2 and TRBJ1-2; D possibly corresponds to TRBD1 (6 bases). Germline loops: CDR1 SGHAT, CDR2 FQNNGV. V was shortened by 4 bases and J by 7 bases, with 19 bases between the two germline ends. The CDR3 has 15 amino acids. CDR3 in amino acids: CASSSRGGGDGGYTF. In nucleotides, the CDR3 is TGTGCCAGCAGCTCCCGCGGGGGCGGGGACGGTGGCTACACCTTC. The entire variable domain, with the rest obtained from reference TRBV11-2 and TRBJ1-2, is as follows: EAGVAQSPRYKIIEKRQSVAFWCNPISGHATLYWYQQILGQGPKLLIQFQNNGVVDDSQLPKDRFSAERLKGVDSTLKIQPAKLEDSAVYLCASSSRGGGDGGYTFGSGTRLTVV.

The chain carries TRBV19 and TRBJ2-4; 7 bases align to TRBD2. Trimming at V came to 5 bases and at J to 0 bases, leaving 10 bases not matched to a gene. There are 17 residues in the CDR3. The germline V gene encodes CDR1 LNHDA and CDR2 SQIVND (reference sequence). CDR3 coding DNA: TGTGCCAGTAGTTCCCTCTCGGGGGGACTAGCCAAAAACATTCAGTACTTC. Translating gives CASSSLSGGLAKNIQYF.

This clone appeared once. This sequence joins TRBV29-1 and TRBJ1-2, with 9 bases lining up with TRBD1. V was clipped by 4 bases and J by 4 bases; unmatched bases: 4. Germline V gene data show CDR1 as SQVTM and CDR2 as ANQGSEA. The CDR3 runs to 13 residues. CDR3 loop: CSVADRGGYGYTF. As DNA, the CDR3 is TGCAGCGTTGCCGACAGGGGGGGCTATGGCTACACCTTC.

CDR3 bases: TGTGCCAGCAGCGTGAACCACAGGGCCGGGGAGCTGTTTTTT. Amino acids: CASSVNHRAGELFF. The chain carries TRBV9 and TRBJ2-2, with D maybe TRBD1 (6 bases). V was cut by 2 bases and J by 6 bases, with 11 bases left in between. The CDR3 totals 14 residues. Germline V gene lookup returns CDR1 SGDLS and CDR2 YYNGEE.

The V call is TRBV19, the J call TRBJ2-5; 11 bases fit TRBD1. J lost 5 bases, V lost 3 bases, and 8 bases had no gene match. CDR1 is LNHDA, CDR2 SQIVND, per germline (reference sequence). The CDR3 runs to 16 residues. CDR3 DNA: TGTGCCAGTAGTATCGCGGCGGGGGACAGGGGGGAGACCCAGTACTTC. Translating it yields CASSIAAGDRGETQYF.